This TCR beta chain was sequenced for a study of neurological immune-mediated disorders. The sorted libraries involved the use of more than 950,000 CD4+ or CD8+ T cells. Germline V lookup: CDR1 DFQATT, CDR2 SNEGSKA (reference sequence). The trim removed 0 bases at V and 1 base at J, leaving 20 bases unmatched. CDR3 length: 21 residues. To note about this clonotype: As yet, its antigen is unknown.

The cDNA was generated by 5'RACE with 10-nucleotide random UMIs. TCRdb reanalysed the 5' RACE reads using MiXCR and keeps one entry per CDR3 protein. The data show some 27,000 distinct CDR3 sequences, approximately 22% seen once. General observations from the study: HTLV-1-associated myelopathy showed the most TCR clonal expansion; multiple sclerosis the least, below healthy controls. Subjects shared no identical expanded-clone CDR3 amino acid sequences, suggesting private TCR-beta repertoires in all groups.

The V call is TRBV20-1, the J call TRBJ2-1, with 8 bases that match TRBD2. This receptor was identified in a man between 45 and 60 years old with HTLV-1-associated myelopathy (HAM/TSP). Sample: CD4+ T cells from blood. CDR3 residues: CSARDRGGGTGGKGSYNEQFF. CDR3 in DNA: TGCAGTGCTAGAGATAGGGGCGGGGGGACCGGGGGGAAAGGGTCCTACAATGAGCAGTTCTTC.